This entry concerns a single T cell receptor beta chain. Its antigen is still unknown. The data belong to a study of OX40 agonist ivuxolimab in advanced cancers. Study outcomes and limitations: Clones of CD4+ and CD8+ blood T cells grew by week 6 at doses of 0.1 to 3.0 mg/kg. Among expanded peripheral T cells, antigen specificity went undetermined.

The V end lost 0 bases, the J end lost 4 bases, and 13 bases lay between the germline ends. This CDR3 region has 15 residues. CDR1 and CDR2 (germline): SGDLS, YYNGEE. Profiled with immunoSEQ multiplex PCR; TCRdb holds only in-frame clones, not every one. The table records 9,500 to 12,000 clones, about 82% of them present only once. Patients had blood sampled at baseline and again on cycle 4 day 1 and cycle 7 day 1. This receptor was identified in an adult with an advanced solid tumor such as melanoma, head and neck, liver or kidney cancer. The specimen was CD4+ or CD8+ T cells sorted from blood, collected in a trial of the OX40 agonist ivuxolimab. V and J are TRBV9 and TRBJ1-1; tentatively, D is TRBD1 (6 bases). The CDR3 loop reads CASSVAGGLSTEAFF. The CDR3 nucleotides are TGTGCCAGCAGCGTAGCTGGGGGGCTGAGCACTGAAGCTTTCTTT.